A single sample gave rise to the 2 T cell receptor beta chains below, sequenced in a study of blood T cell repertoires in COVID-19. Only in-frame clones appear in the TCRdb table, and some are missing; sequencing was by immunoSEQ multiplex PCR. The table lists fewer than 250,000 clones, over 80% of them singletons. Material for sequencing was peripheral blood. The source of these receptors is a man aged 25-40 years with COVID-19, enrolled during active disease.

This chain uses TRBV15 with TRBJ2-2; 8 bases agree with TRBD2. Trimming at V came to 1 base and at J to 1 base, leaving 8 bases not matched to a gene. This CDR3 spans 18 amino acids. Germline CDR1 reads LNHNV; CDR2 reads YYDKDF (reference sequence). CDR3 in DNA: TGTGCCACCAGCAGAGCGATTATAGCGGGGCAGAACACCGGGGAGCTGTTTTTT. Residues: CATSRAIIAGQNTGELFF.

The rearrangement links TRBV5-4 to TRBJ2-2; a weak D match, TRBD1 (6 bases). Trimming took 0 bases from V and 2 from J, leaving 11 bases between them. The CDR3 spans 16 residues. Germline V gives CDR1 SGHNT, CDR2 YYREEE (reference sequence). The CDR3, as DNA: TGTGCCAGCAGCTTGGTAACAGGGATTAACACCGGGGAGCTGTTTTTT. Translated: CASSLVTGINTGELFF. The entire variable domain, with the rest obtained from reference TRBV5-4 and TRBJ2-2, is as follows: ETGVTQSPTHLIKTRGQQVTLRCSSQSGHNTVSWYQQALGQGPQFIFQYYREEENGRGNFPPRFSGLQFPNYSSELNVNALELDDSALYLCASSLVTGINTGELFFGEGSRLTVL.